The present T cell receptor beta chain was sequenced within a study of blood T cell repertoires in COVID-19. Study-level background: T cells, B-cell-depleted T cells, or PBMCs supplied cDNA or gDNA.

The assay was immunoSEQ multiplex PCR, and TCRdb's table has in-frame clones only and misses some. This table has around 220,000 clones, around nine tenths appearing once. Germline assignment: CDR1 SGHRS and CDR2 YFSETQ. V was clipped by 0 bases and J by 4 bases, with 7 bases between them. This CDR3 region has 13 residues. Participants reported their clinical history, and cohort assignment relied on those reports. Recovered status in Cohort 3 required two negative PCRs, clearance, or symptom resolution. The chain carries TRBV5-1 and TRBJ1-1; unclear D gene. This clonotype was obtained from a woman under 30 who had recovered from COVID-19. Sequenced sample: PBMCs or T cells enriched from blood (not recorded which). The CDR3 region has the DNA TGCGCCAGCAGCTTGGTTGGGAGCACTGAAGCTTTCTTT. This sequence encodes CASSLVGSTEAFF.